The clone carrying this T cell receptor beta chain was counted a few times. The source of the sample is a study of shared clonotypes between healthy human individuals. Sequencing on ten immunoSEQ deep assay plates was performed for unsorted PBMC DNA. Generated by immunoSEQ multiplex PCR, the TCRdb table keeps only in-frame clones and is missing some. In the table there are about 490,000 clones, about 80% of which are singletons. The sequenced sample was PBMCs. This receptor was identified in a woman between 40 and 55 years old in good health. Some clones in this sample may be carry-over from other donors' samples.

CDR3 sequence reads: CASGRVGFRAAFF. In nucleotides, the CDR3 is TGTGCCAGCGGTAGAGTGGGTTTCAGGGCAGCTTTCTTT. The chain carries TRBV28 and TRBJ1-1; the D gene is possibly TRBD1 (5 bases). Trimming left V 8 bases short and J 10 bases short, with 20 bases between. There are 13 residues in the CDR3. Germline V gene data show CDR1 as MDHEN and CDR2 as SYDVKM.